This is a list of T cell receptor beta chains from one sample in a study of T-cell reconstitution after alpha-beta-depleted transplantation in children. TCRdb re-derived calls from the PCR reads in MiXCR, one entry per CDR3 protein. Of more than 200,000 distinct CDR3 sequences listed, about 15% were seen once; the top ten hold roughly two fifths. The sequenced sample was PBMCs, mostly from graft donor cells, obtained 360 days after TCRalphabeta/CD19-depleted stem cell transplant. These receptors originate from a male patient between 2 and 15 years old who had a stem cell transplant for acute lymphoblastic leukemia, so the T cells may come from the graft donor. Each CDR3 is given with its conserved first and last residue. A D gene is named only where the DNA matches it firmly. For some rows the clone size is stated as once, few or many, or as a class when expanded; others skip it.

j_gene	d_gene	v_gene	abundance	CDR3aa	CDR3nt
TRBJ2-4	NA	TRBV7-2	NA	CASSLEGGEVIQYF	TGTGCCAGCAGCTTAGAGGGGGGAGAGGTCATTCAGTACTTC
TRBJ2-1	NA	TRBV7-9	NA	CASRRVSDEQFF	TGTGCCAGCAGGCGAGTGAGCGATGAGCAGTTCTTC
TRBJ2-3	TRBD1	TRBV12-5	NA	CASGQGARSTDTQYF	TGTGCTAGTGGCCAGGGGGCTCGGAGCACAGATACGCAGTATTTT
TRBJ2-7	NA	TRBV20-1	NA	CSARDPGTLEQYF	TGCAGTGCTAGAGACCCCGGGACTCTCGAGCAGTACTTC
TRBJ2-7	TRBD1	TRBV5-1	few	CASSLEQGFGEQYF	TGCGCCAGCAGCTTGGAACAGGGGTTCGGCGAGCAGTACTTC
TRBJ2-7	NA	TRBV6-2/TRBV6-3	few	CASSLPGLYSYEQYF	TGTGCCAGCAGTTTGCCGGGACTGTACTCCTACGAGCAGTACTTC
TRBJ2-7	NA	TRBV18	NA	CASSPAGAYEQYF	TGTGCCAGCTCACCGGCTGGGGCCTACGAGCAGTACTTC
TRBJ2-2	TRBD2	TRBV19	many	CASRGLANTGELFF	TGTGCCAGCAGAGGACTAGCGAACACCGGGGAGCTGTTTTTT
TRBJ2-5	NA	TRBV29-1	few	CSADSSQETQYF	TGCAGCGCTGACAGTAGCCAAGAGACCCAGTACTTC
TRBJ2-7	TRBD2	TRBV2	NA	CASSEAILAGGPYEQYF	TGTGCCAGCAGTGAAGCCATACTAGCGGGGGGGCCCTACGAGCAGTACTTC
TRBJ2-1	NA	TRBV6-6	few	CASSPQAERQFF	TGTGCCAGCAGTCCCCAGGCTGAGCGGCAGTTCTTC
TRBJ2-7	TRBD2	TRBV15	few	CATSSGLAEQYF	TGTGCCACCAGCAGCGGACTAGCCGAGCAGTACTTC
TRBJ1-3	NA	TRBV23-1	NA	CASGFANPIYF	TGCGCCAGCGGGTTCGCAAACCCCATATATTTT
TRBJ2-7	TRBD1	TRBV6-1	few	CASSEVGQTYEQYF	TGTGCCAGCAGTGAAGTGGGACAGACCTACGAGCAGTACTTC
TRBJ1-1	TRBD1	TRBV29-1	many	CSVGIAQGDTEAFF	TGCAGCGTTGGAATCGCCCAGGGGGACACTGAAGCTTTCTTT
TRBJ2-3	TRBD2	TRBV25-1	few	CASSETLAGLADTQYF	TGTGCCAGCAGTGAAACGCTAGCGGGGTTGGCAGATACGCAGTATTTT
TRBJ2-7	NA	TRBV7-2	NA	CASSRSVLEGGLYEQYF	TGTGCCAGCAGCCGTAGCGTACTGGAGGGGGGCCTCTACGAGCAGTACTTC
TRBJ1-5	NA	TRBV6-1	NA	CASSEDLQTQHF	TGTGCCAGCAGTGAAGACCTACAGACCCAGCATTTT
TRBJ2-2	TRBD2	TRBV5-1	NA	CASSLAGGDPGELFF	TGCGCCAGCAGCTTGGCCGGGGGGGACCCCGGGGAGCTGTTTTTT
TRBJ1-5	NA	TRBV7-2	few	CASSPGLRHSNQPQHF	TGTGCCAGCAGCCCAGGGTTGCGACATAGCAATCAGCCCCAGCATTTT
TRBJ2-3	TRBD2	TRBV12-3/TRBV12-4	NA	CASSPDRSSGGTDTQYF	TGTGCCAGCAGCCCCGATCGGTCCAGCGGGGGCACAGATACGCAGTATTTT
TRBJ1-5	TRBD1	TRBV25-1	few	CASSEGTGDSNQPQHF	TGTGCCAGCAGTGAAGGGACAGGTGATAGCAATCAGCCCCAGCATTTT